This TCR beta chain was identified in a study of human T cells and chemical hapten exposure. General study findings and limits: High-frequency TCRs, those above 1 in 1000, stayed the same after DPC sensitization.

The authors' total RNA extraction used unfractionated whole blood. The V and J ends lost 5 bases and 2 bases respectively, with 9 bases between them. The CDR3 is 14 residues long. Per the germline V gene, CDR1 is SGHNT and CDR2 is YENEEA. This clonotype was found a few times. Its antigen remains unidentified. As the library was built, unique molecular identifiers were attached to individual cDNA molecules. As processed by the authors: Just over 95,000 TCRs per sample was the median, with a range of about 20,000 to 690,600. In TCRdb, the 5' RACE reads were re-called with MiXCR into one record per CDR3 protein. TCRdb, rather than the study authors, made the V and J calls. This table holds about 120,000 distinct CDR3 sequences, roughly 18% found once.

This clonotype was sampled from a human donor in good health. The J gene is TRBJ2-2, the V gene TRBV11-3; D is perhaps TRBD1 (6 bases). The CDR3 protein is CASSGTSNTGELFF. The CDR3 DNA is TGTGCCAGCAGCGGGACATCTAACACCGGGGAGCTGTTTTTT.